These 3 T cell receptor beta chains share one sample of origin, sequenced in a study of blood T cells in healthy people across ages. Alongside a J-beta primer mix, a sample-barcoded 5' primer served in a second PCR lasting about 7 to 12 cycles. MiXCR, run by TCRdb on the 5' RACE reads, gives a single entry per CDR3 protein. The repertoire holds about 690,000 distinct CDR3 sequences, with about 43% as singletons. Sequencing used blood. The receptors here all came from a man at least 80 years old in good health.

This clonotype was counted many times. CDR3 in amino acids: CASSQGSGAHEQYF. CDR3 in DNA: TGTGCCAGCAGCCAAGGGTCAGGGGCCCACGAGCAGTACTTC. The V call is TRBV3-1, the J call TRBJ2-7, with D perhaps matching TRBD1 (6 bases). Trimming stripped 1 base from V and 5 bases from J, with 12 bases between. This CDR3 region has 14 residues. CDR1 is LGHDT, CDR2 YNNKEL, per germline (reference sequence).

The CDR3, as DNA: TGTGCCAGCAGTGCGACTAGCGGGGAATTTAGCGAGCAGTACTTC. Amino acid sequence: CASSATSGEFSEQYF. This rearrangement joins TRBV7-9 to TRBJ2-7, with TRBD2 matching over 11 bases. There are 15 residues in the CDR3. Germline V CDR1 and CDR2: SEHNR, FQNEAQ (reference sequence). V was pared by 6 bases and J by 6 bases, with 10 bases of the junction left unmatched.

In this sample, this clonotype turned up a few times. The V gene is TRBV7-2, the J gene TRBJ1-2; D is ambiguous. In germline, CDR1 is SGHTA, CDR2 FQGNSA. The CDR3 spans 15 residues. Trimming shortened V by 4 bases and J by 4 bases, and 16 bases separated the two germline ends. The chain's CDR3 is CASSSNGLNGYGYTF. Written as DNA, the CDR3 is TGTGCCAGCAGCTCAAACGGACTTAACGGCTATGGCTACACCTTC.